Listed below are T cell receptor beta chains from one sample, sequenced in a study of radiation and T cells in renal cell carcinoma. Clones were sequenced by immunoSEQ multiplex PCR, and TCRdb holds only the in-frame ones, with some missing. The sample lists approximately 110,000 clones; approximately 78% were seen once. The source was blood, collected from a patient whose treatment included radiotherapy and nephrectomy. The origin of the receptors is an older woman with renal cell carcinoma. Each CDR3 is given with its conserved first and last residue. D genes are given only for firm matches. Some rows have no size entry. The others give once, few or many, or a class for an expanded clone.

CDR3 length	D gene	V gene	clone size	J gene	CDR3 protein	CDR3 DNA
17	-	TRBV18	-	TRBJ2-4	CASSPVRATLAKNIQYF	TGTGCCAGCTCACCGGTACGGGCAACCCTAGCCAAAAACATTCAGTACTTC
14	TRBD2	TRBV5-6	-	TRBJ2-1	CASSLGGRGNEQFF	TGTGCCAGCAGCTTAGGCGGGAGGGGCAATGAGCAGTTCTTC
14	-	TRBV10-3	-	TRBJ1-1	CAISDMAGNTEAFF	TGTGCCATCAGTGACATGGCCGGGAACACTGAAGCTTTCTTT
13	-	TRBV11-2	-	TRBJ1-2	CASSPGTGGGYTF	TGTGCCAGCAGCCCGGGGACCGGGGGAGGCTACACCTTC
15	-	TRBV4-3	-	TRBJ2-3	CASSLDSTSTDTQYF	TGCGCCAGCAGCCTCGATAGCACGAGCACAGATACGCAGTATTTT
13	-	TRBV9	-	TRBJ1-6	CASSAPPGLLLHF	TGTGCCAGCAGCGCCCCTCCGGGTCTGCTCCTCCACTTT
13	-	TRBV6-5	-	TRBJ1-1	CASRQSWDTEAFF	TGTGCCAGCAGGCAGAGTTGGGACACTGAAGCTTTCTTT
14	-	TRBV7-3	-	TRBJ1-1	CASSLQAGDTEAFF	TGTGCCAGCAGCTTACAGGCAGGGGACACTGAAGCTTTCTTT
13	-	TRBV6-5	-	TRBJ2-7	CASSYEGVGEQYF	TGTGCCAGCAGTTACGAAGGGGTTGGCGAGCAGTACTTC
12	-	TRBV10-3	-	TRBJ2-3	CAIKGSTDTQYF	TGTGCCATCAAGGGGAGCACAGATACGCAGTATTTT
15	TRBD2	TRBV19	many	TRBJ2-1	CASTPGLAFYNEQFF	TGTGCCAGTACCCCGGGACTAGCGTTCTACAATGAGCAGTTCTTC
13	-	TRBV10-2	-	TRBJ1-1	CASSDRQGPEAFF	TGCGCCAGCAGTGATCGGCAGGGTCCTGAAGCTTTCTTT
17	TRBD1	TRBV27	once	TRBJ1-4	CASSLGDRRPTNEKLFF	TGTGCCAGCAGTTTAGGGGACAGGCGACCAACTAATGAAAAACTGTTTTTT
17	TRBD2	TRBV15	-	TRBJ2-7	CATSLGAGAWSSYEQYF	TGTGCCACCAGCTTAGGAGCGGGGGCGTGGAGCTCCTACGAGCAGTACTTC
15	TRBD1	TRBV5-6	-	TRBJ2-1	CASSWGTGGLHEQFF	TGTGCCAGCAGCTGGGGGACAGGTGGACTCCATGAGCAGTTCTTC
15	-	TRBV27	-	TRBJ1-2	CASSLQDGANYGYTF	TGTGCCAGCAGTCTCCAGGACGGGGCTAACTATGGCTACACCTTC
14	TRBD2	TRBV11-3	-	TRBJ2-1	CASSPGLAVNEQFF	TGTGCCAGCAGCCCTGGACTAGCTGTCAATGAGCAGTTCTTC
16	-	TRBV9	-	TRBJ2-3	CASSVEGGRLTDTQYF	TGTGCCAGCAGCGTAGAAGGGGGGCGCCTCACAGATACGCAGTATTTT
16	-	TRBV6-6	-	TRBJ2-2	CASSYSPAHNRGELFF	TGTGCCAGCAGTTACTCTCCGGCCCACAATCGGGGGGAGCTGTTTTTT
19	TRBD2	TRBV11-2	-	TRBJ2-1	CASSVSSGSWSRGYNEQFF	TGTGCCAGCAGCGTCTCTAGCGGGAGCTGGAGCCGAGGGTACAATGAGCAGTTCTTC
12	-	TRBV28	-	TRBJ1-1	CASSLMNTEAFF	TGTGCCAGCAGTTTGATGAACACTGAAGCTTTCTTT
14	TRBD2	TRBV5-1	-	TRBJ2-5	CASVAGGLEETQYF	TGCGCCAGTGTGGCGGGGGGGCTGGAAGAGACCCAATACTTC
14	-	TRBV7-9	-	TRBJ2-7	CASSSQTGRYEQYF	TGTGCCAGCAGCTCACAGACAGGGAGGTACGAGCAGTACTTC
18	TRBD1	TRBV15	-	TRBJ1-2	CATSRDTTGGGYNYGYTF	TGTGCCACCAGCAGAGATACGACAGGGGGTGGTTATAACTATGGCTACACCTTC
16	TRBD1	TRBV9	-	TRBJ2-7	CASSPRTGAKAYEQYF	TGTGCCAGCAGCCCGCGGACAGGGGCGAAAGCCTACGAGCAGTACTTC
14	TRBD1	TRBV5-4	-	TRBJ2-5	CASRPGQGEETQYF	TGTGCCAGCAGACCTGGACAGGGGGAAGAGACCCAGTACTTC
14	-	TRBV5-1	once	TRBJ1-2	CASSLQRPLDGYTF	TGCGCCAGCAGCCTACAAAGGCCTCTGGATGGCTACACCTTC
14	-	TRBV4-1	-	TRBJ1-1	CASSQGTVNTEAFF	TGCGCCAGCAGCCAAGGGACGGTGAACACTGAAGCTTTCTTT
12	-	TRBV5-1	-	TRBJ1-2	CASSSDYYGYTF	TGCGCCAGCAGTTCGGATTACTATGGCTACACCTTC
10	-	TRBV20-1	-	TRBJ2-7	CSSGNYEQYF	TGCAGTTCAGGGAACTACGAGCAGTACTTC
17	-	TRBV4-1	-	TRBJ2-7	CASSQGLGDMGLYEQYF	TGCGCCAGCAGCCAGGGGCTCGGCGACATGGGGTTATACGAGCAGTACTTC
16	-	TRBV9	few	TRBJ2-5	CASSASDRQYQETQYF	TGTGCCAGCAGCGCATCGGACCGCCAGTACCAAGAGACCCAGTACTTC
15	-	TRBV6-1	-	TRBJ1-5	CASSGNHGGSQPQHF	TGTGCCAGCAGTGGAAACCATGGTGGGAGTCAGCCCCAGCATTTT
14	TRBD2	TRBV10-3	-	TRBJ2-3	CAIKGLADTDTQYF	TGTGCCATCAAGGGACTAGCGGACACAGATACGCAGTATTTT
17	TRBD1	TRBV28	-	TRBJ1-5	CASIPQPGQGINQPQHF	TGTGCCAGCATTCCTCAGCCGGGACAGGGGATCAATCAGCCCCAGCATTTT
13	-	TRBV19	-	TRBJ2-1	CASSGHPYNEQFF	TGTGCCAGCTCGGGACATCCCTACAATGAGCAGTTCTTC
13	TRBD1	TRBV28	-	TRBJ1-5	CASRTGVSQPQHF	TGTGCCAGCAGGACAGGGGTTTCTCAGCCCCAGCATTTT
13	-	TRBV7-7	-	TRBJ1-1	CASSLDRNTEAFF	TGTGCTAGCAGCTTGGACAGGAACACTGAAGCTTTCTTT
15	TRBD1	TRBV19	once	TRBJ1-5	CASLGQDFSNQPQHF	TGTGCCAGTCTAGGACAGGATTTTAGCAATCAGCCCCAGCATTTT
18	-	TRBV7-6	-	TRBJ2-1	CASSLGGVMGKSYNEQFF	TGTGCCAGCAGCTTAGGGGGAGTTATGGGAAAGTCCTACAATGAGCAGTTCTTC
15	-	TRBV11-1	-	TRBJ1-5	CASSLGGNSNQPQHF	TGTGCCAGCAGCTTAGGGGGGAATAGCAATCAGCCCCAGCATTTT
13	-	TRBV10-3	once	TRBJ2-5	CAISRREEETQYF	TGTGCCATCAGCCGCAGGGAAGAAGAGACCCAGTACTTC
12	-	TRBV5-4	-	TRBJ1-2	CASSPPDRGYTF	TGTGCCAGCAGCCCACCGGACCGTGGCTACACCTTC